These 6 T cell receptor beta chains originate from one sample sequenced in a study of shared clonotypes between healthy human individuals. Libraries were prepared by immunoSEQ multiplex PCR; TCRdb keeps only in-frame clonotypes and omits some of them. The table includes about 2.1 million clones, roughly 91% detected once. Naivety among CD8 cells was defined by CD45RO negativity and positive CCR7 selection, thereby excluding terminally differentiated effector memory CD45RA+ cells. Source material: naive CD8+ T cells from PBMCs. The receptors derive from a man between 18 and 35 years old in good health. Some clones in this sample may be carry-over from other donors' samples.

J is TRBJ1-5 and V is TRBV6-6; tentative D call: TRBD1 (6 bases). Germline-derived CDR1 and CDR2 are MNHNY and SVGAGI (reference sequence). Trimming removed 8 bases from V and 5 bases from J, with 16 bases in between. The CDR3 contains 14 residues. This CDR3 is CASYQPYRDQPQHF. The CDR3 DNA follows: TGTGCCAGCTACCAACCCTACAGGGATCAGCCCCAGCATTTT.

The chain recombines TRBV10-3 with TRBJ2-7; tentatively, D is TRBD1 or TRBD2 (5 bases each). In germline, CDR1 is ENHRY, CDR2 SYGVKD. The CDR3 has 16 amino acids. Trimming stripped 0 bases from V and 2 bases from J, with 14 bases between. In nucleotides, the CDR3 is TGTGCCATCAGTGAGTCGCGAGAGAGGGGCACCTACGAGCAGTACTTC. Amino acids: CAISESRERGTYEQYF.

The rearrangement links TRBV28 to TRBJ2-1; D is unclear. The CDR3 contains 11 residues. Trimming stripped 5 bases from V and 8 bases from J, with 7 bases between. CDR1 and CDR2 from the germline V gene are MDHEN and SYDVKM. CDR3 sequence (DNA): TGTGCCAGCAGTGGAGTATATGAGCAGTTCTTC. Protein sequence: CASSGVYEQFF.

A word on this clone: The sample carries other DNA sequences with the same CDR3. The chain couples TRBV5-8 to TRBJ2-7; D gene uncertain. Trimming removed 4 bases from V and 3 bases from J, with 5 bases in between. From germline, CDR1 is SGHTS and CDR2 YDEGEE. The CDR3 extends over 11 amino acids. CDR3: CASSLVYEQYF. CDR3 nucleotide sequence: TGTGCCAGCAGCCTCGTCTACGAGCAGTACTTC. The variable domain in full, completed from reference TRBV5-8 and TRBJ2-7, reads EAGVTQSPTHLIKTRGQQATLRCSPISGHTSVYWYQQALGLGLQFLLWYDEGEERNRGNFPPRFSGRQFPNYSSELNVNALELEDSALYLCASSLVYEQYFGPGTRLTVT.

This chain connects TRBV4-2 to TRBJ2-7, with TRBD2 matching 11 bases. Germline V gene data show CDR1 as LGHNA and CDR2 as YNFKEQ. V shed 0 bases and J 7 bases; nucleotides not matched to a gene: 23. The CDR3 is made up of 21 amino acids. The chain's CDR3 is CASSQEALRLAGGKTVREQYF. For the CDR3, the DNA is TGTGCCAGCAGCCAAGAAGCCCTTAGGCTAGCGGGAGGAAAAACCGTAAGGGAGCAGTACTTC.

The rearrangement joins TRBV14 to TRBJ2-1; 13 bases are a match to TRBD2. Germline V CDR1 and CDR2: SGHDN, FVKESK. Germline trimming cut 3 bases from V and 10 bases from J; bases unmatched to any gene: 12. The CDR3 runs to 17 residues. The CDR3 here is CASSQQTGLAGAEEQFF. In DNA form, the CDR3 reads TGTGCCAGCAGCCAGCAGACAGGACTAGCGGGAGCGGAAGAGCAGTTCTTC.